This T cell receptor beta chain was sequenced in a study of shared clonotypes between healthy human individuals. Approximately 30,000 T cell genomes (approximately 190 ng DNA) went into each sorted-subset replicate. Only in-frame clones appear in the TCRdb table, and some are missing; sequencing was by immunoSEQ multiplex PCR. The sample holds about 680,000 clones, less than 85% seen once. Broader study findings: Represented diversity (both genetic and exposure-history) was limited by the small number of donors. Incomplete sequencing of sorted subsets was indicated by rarefaction despite large depth.

The donors were adults (healthy and HIV-negative) with no recent acute infections or vaccinations. As for this clone: Its antigen is currently unknown.

This receptor was obtained from a woman in her 30s in good health. The specimen sequenced was memory CD4+ T cells sorted from blood. The subset was: CD45RA-negative fraction.

The CDR3 is CASSPSGRDTQYF. The CDR3 DNA follows: TGTGCCAGCTCACCCAGCGGGAGGGATACGCAGTATTTT. The chain couples TRBV18 to TRBJ2-3, with 9 bases that match TRBD2. The germline gives CDR1 KGHSH, CDR2 LQKENI. The CDR3 is 13 residues long. V trimming: 3 bases; J trimming: 6 bases; junction bases outside the gene matches: 1. Based on the CDR3 plus reference TRBV18 and TRBJ2-3, the full variable domain is NAGVMQNPRHLVRRRGQEARLRCSPMKGHSHVYWYRQLPEEGLKFMVYLQKENIIDESGMPKERFSAEFPKEGPSILRIQQVVRGDSAAYFCASSPSGRDTQYFGPGTRLTVL.